This paragraph covers one T cell receptor (beta chain) sequence. The table came from immunoSEQ multiplex PCR; TCRdb's copy has only in-frame clones and leaves some out. The sample gives 35,000 to 50,000 clones, over 80% of which show up once; around a sixth is in the top ten. This specimen comes from a study of blood T cell repertoires in COVID-19. Trimming left V 0 bases short and J 7 bases short, with 10 bases between. The germline gives CDR1 SGHDT, CDR2 YYEEEE. This CDR3 comprises 14 residues. Sequencing was carried out using peripheral blood. The receptor's source is a woman in her thirties in a cohort sampled during active COVID-19. V is TRBV5-6 and J is TRBJ2-2; D is uncertain. The CDR3 DNA reads TGTGCCAGCAGCTTGGGGAGATTAGGCGGGGAGCTGTTTTTT. The encoded protein is CASSLGRLGGELFF.